Sequencing of this TCR beta chain was carried out in a study of T-cell memory formation after mild COVID-19. TCRdb re-called the 5' RACE reads through MiXCR, storing one row per CDR3 protein. Of roughly 310,000 distinct CDR3 sequences listed, approximately 16% are singletons. This clonotype was observed at least ten times. This CDR3 contains 17 residues. V lost 0 bases, J lost 5 bases, and 18 bases lay in between. The chain couples TRBV12-3 or TRBV12-4 to TRBJ2-3, with D tentatively TRBD1 (5 bases). Sequencing was done on a sample of PBMCs or a T cell subset sorted from them (not recorded which). The receptor's source is a man aged 18-30 years who had mild COVID-19 (a few samples of this study predate the infection). Cell type and time point are not known. The DNA of the CDR3 is TGTGCCAGCAGTTTAGCGCGTGGGGCCACGTCAGTAGATACGCAGTATTTT. Its translation: CASSLARGATSVDTQYF.